This passage covers 16 T cell receptor beta chains from one sample sequenced in a study of blood T cells in healthy people across ages. Sample-barcoded 5' priming and a J-beta primer mix drove a second PCR of about 7 to 12 cycles. MiXCR was run by TCRdb on the 5' RACE reads, yielding one entry per CDR3 protein. The top ten hold more than 35% of the sample, which has hundreds of thousands of distinct CDR3 sequences, about 54% seen once. The sequencing input was blood. The receptors were sampled from a man between 60 and 70 years old in good health.

The table lists this clonotype with a few counts. The chain couples TRBV6-1 to TRBJ1-6, with TRBD1 identical over 10 bases. Germline V CDR1 and CDR2: MNHNS, SASEGT. This CDR3 comprises 15 residues. V dropped 5 bases and J dropped 10; count of bases not matched to a gene: 8. The CDR3, as DNA: TGTGCCAGCAGTATCGGGACAGGGGAGGGATCACCCCTCCACTTT. This gives the protein CASSIGTGEGSPLHF.

In this sample, this clonotype turned up a few times. The chain carries TRBV5-1 and TRBJ2-1; tentative D call: TRBD2 (5 bases). Germline V gives CDR1 SGHRS, CDR2 YFSETQ. Between the trimmed V and J ends, which lost 5 bases and 9 bases, there was a span of 12 bases. This CDR3 is 12 amino acids long. CDR3 DNA: TGCGCCAGCAGTAGTAGCGTTGCTGAGCAGTTCTTC. Its translation: CASSSSVAEQFF.

This rearrangement joins TRBV20-1 to TRBJ2-3; D is undetermined. The V gene's germline CDR1 is DFQATT and CDR2 SNEGSKA (reference sequence). CDR3 size: 13 residues. This chain's CDR3 is CSAGSDDRYTQYF. The CDR3 region has the DNA TGCAGCGCCGGGTCCGATGATCGATATACGCAGTATTTT.

This clonotype was seen only a few times. The V and J genes are TRBV2 and TRBJ1-2; weak D call: TRBD1 (5 bases). Trimming took 6 bases from V and 8 from J, leaving 16 bases between them. CDR3 length: 13 residues. Germline V CDR1 and CDR2: SNHLY, FYNNEI. The CDR3 bases are TGTGCCAGCAGCGAGTTGGGACGGCGGGGCTACACCTTC. Its translation is CASSELGRRGYTF.

The V and J genes are TRBV4-1 and TRBJ2-1; 8 bases are a match to TRBD1. The J call is uncertain, as TRBJ2-7 better fits the DNA end. CDR3 length: 19 amino acids. Per germline, CDR1 MGHRA and CDR2 YSYEKL. CDR3 sequence: CASSQDTGQEAFSYNEQYF. The CDR3 coding sequence is TGCGCCAGCAGCCAAGATACGGGACAGGAGGCCTTCTCCTACAATGAGCAGTACTTC.

The rearrangement joins TRBV7-9 to TRBJ2-7, with 7 bases lining up with TRBD1. Matching the DNA end better, TRBJ2-5 makes the J call doubtful. The germline V gene has CDR1 SEHNR and CDR2 FQNEAQ (reference sequence). This CDR3 comprises 15 residues. The CDR3 sequence: CASRTDRTGGETQYF. The CDR3 DNA sequence: TGTGCCAGCAGGACGGACAGGACAGGAGGCGAGACCCAGTACTTC.

This clonotype occurred a few times. The chain recombines TRBV20-1 with TRBJ2-5; TRBD1 matches 11 bases. There are 14 residues in the CDR3. Germline loops: CDR1 DFQATT, CDR2 SNEGSKA (reference sequence). The junction had 5 bases not matched to a gene; V was cut back by 4 bases and J by 4 bases. The CDR3 is CSATGQGAGETQYF. The CDR3 nucleotides are TGCAGTGCTACCGGACAGGGGGCGGGAGAGACCCAGTACTTC.

The chain combines TRBV20-1 with TRBJ2-7, with 8 bases identical to TRBD1. The V and J ends lost 6 bases and 3 bases, in that order; junction bases with no gene match: 10. Germline V lookup: CDR1 DFQATT, CDR2 SNEGSKA (reference sequence). The CDR3 runs 14 residues. For the CDR3, the DNA is TGCAGTGCACTCGACAGGGGTCGTAGCTACGAGCAGTACTTC. As protein: CSALDRGRSYEQYF.

This chain uses TRBV3-1 with TRBJ2-5; possibly TRBD2 for D (7 bases). The J call may be in error: the DNA end matches TRBJ2-7 better. Germline values: CDR1 LGHDT, CDR2 YNNKEL (reference sequence). The CDR3 is 14 residues long. Here the CDR3 DNA reads TGTGCCAGCAGCCAGAGAGGGGGGGGCTACGAGCAGTACTTC. This sequence encodes CASSQRGGGYEQYF.

The J gene is TRBJ1-2, the V gene TRBV2; 8 nucleotides agree with TRBD1. CDR1 and CDR2 from the germline V gene are SNHLY and FYNNEI. This CDR3 has 13 amino acids. V dropped 6 bases and J dropped 6; count of bases not matched to a gene: 6. The CDR3 bases are TGTGCCAGCAGATCGACAGGGGAGAATGGCTACACCTTC. It translates to CASRSTGENGYTF. Complete variable domain (other parts from reference TRBV2 and TRBJ1-2): EPEVTQTPSHQVTQMGQEVILRCVPISNHLYFYWYRQILGQKVEFLVSFYNNEISEKSEIFDDQFSVERPDGSNFTLKIRSTKLEDSAMYFCASRSTGENGYTFGSGTRLTVV.

A word on this clonotype: At one boundary the junction diverges from the germline segment, which might be a read error. V gene TRBV6-2 or TRBV6-3 combines with J gene TRBJ2-3; TRBD2 matches at 11 bases. CDR1 is MNHEY and CDR2 is SVGEGT in the germline V gene. The CDR3 sequence is 15 residues long. The CDR3 nucleotides read TGTGCCAGCAGTCCGTTGGGACTAGCGGCCGATACGCGGTATTTT. It translates to CASSPLGLAADTRYF.

The chain combines TRBV5-1 with TRBJ2-7, with a weak D call TRBD2 (6 bases). Germline V gives CDR1 SGHRS, CDR2 YFSETQ. This CDR3 is 14 amino acids long. V was shortened by 6 bases and J by 2 bases, with 15 bases between the two germline ends. The CDR3: CASTPGGDTYEQYF. The CDR3 region has the DNA TGCGCCAGCACCCCTGGAGGGGATACCTACGAGCAGTACTTC. Full variable domain (outside the CDR3, taken from reference TRBV5-1 and TRBJ2-7): KAGVTQTPRYLIKTRGQQVTLSCSPISGHRSVSWYQQTPGQGLQFLFEYFSETQRNKGNFPGRFSGRQFSNSRSEMNVSTLELGDSALYLCASTPGGDTYEQYFGPGTRLTVT.

This sequence joins TRBV28 and TRBJ1-2; no definite D call. V lost 11 bases, J lost 4 bases, and 14 bases lay in between. This CDR3 has 12 amino acids. Germline V lookup: CDR1 MDHEN, CDR2 SYDVKM. CDR3 DNA: TGTGCCTCCCCGAATCATCTCTATGGCTACACCTTC. This sequence encodes CASPNHLYGYTF.

V and J are TRBV7-2 and TRBJ2-3, with TRBD2 as a possible D gene (5 bases). CDR1 and CDR2 from the germline V gene are SGHTA and FQGNSA. The CDR3 contains 15 residues. The germline V and J ends were trimmed by 2 bases and 6 bases, with 15 bases remaining between them. The CDR3 region is CASSLMGSEADTQYF. In DNA form, the CDR3 reads TGTGCCAGCAGCTTAATGGGTAGCGAGGCCGATACGCAGTATTTT. The variable domain in full, completed from reference TRBV7-2 and TRBJ2-3, reads GAGVSQSPSNKVTEKGKDVELRCDPISGHTALYWYRQSLGQGLEFLIYFQGNSAPDKSGLPSDRFSAERTGGSVSTLTIQRTQQEDSAVYLCASSLMGSEADTQYFGPGTRLTVL.

This clonotype was seen a single time. This sequence joins TRBV20-1 and TRBJ2-1, with TRBD1 matching 10 bases. Germline values: CDR1 DFQATT, CDR2 SNEGSKA (reference sequence). Trimming took 3 bases from V and 4 from J; bases not matched to a gene: 12. CDR3 length: 17 residues. Here the CDR3 reads CSASLAGTGVPYNEQFF. The CDR3 region has the DNA TGCAGTGCTAGCCTTGCCGGGACAGGGGTCCCATACAATGAGCAGTTCTTC.

The chain employs TRBV20-1 and TRBJ1-2; D may be TRBD1 (5 bases). The CDR3 consists of 14 residues. Per the germline V gene, CDR1 is DFQATT and CDR2 is SNEGSKA (reference sequence). V shed 2 bases and J shed 4 bases, with 14 bases lying between them. The CDR3 region is CSARTSGQGYGYTF. The DNA of the CDR3 is TGCAGTGCTAGAACGTCAGGGCAAGGCTATGGCTACACCTTC.